The sequence of this TCR beta chain was determined in a study of cytomegalovirus exposure and HLA in healthy donors. Study results and caveats: For most TCR sequences rarity was the rule, although some public TCRs occurred in many donors. First-cohort TCR clusters were later found to tend to co-occur in the 120 or so validation repertoires. Three CMV-associated chains were confirmed in vitro to be specific for CMV antigens.

The data were produced by immunoSEQ multiplex PCR, yet TCRdb's version contains in-frame clones alone and is incomplete. The sample shows more than 300,000 clones, roughly 89% of them seen only once. Germline V gene sequence: CDR1 SEHNR, CDR2 FQNEAQ (reference sequence). Trimming cost V 3 bases and J 7 bases, with 13 bases left between them. The length of the CDR3 is 13 residues. A note on this clone: Its antigen is not identified.

V and J are TRBV7-9 and TRBJ2-7; D might be TRBD2 (6 bases). Sequencing input: PBMCs. This clonotype was obtained from a woman under 30 in good health and CMV-seronegative. CDR3 in amino acids: CASSLPVAGEQYF. CDR3 DNA: TGTGCCAGCAGCTTGCCTGTGGCGGGGGAGCAGTACTTC.